These 29 T cell receptor beta chains were sequenced from one sample in a study of T cells in Graves' hyperthyroidism and ophthalmopathy. The investigators amplified TCR beta CDR3 regions from RNA transcripts. A set of HTBI primers served as the primers for a first-round RT-PCR of the TCR CDR3. A single record per CDR3 protein comes from TCRdb applying MiXCR to the multiplex PCR reads. The sample comprises approximately 560,000 distinct CDR3 sequences, approximately 14% of which are singletons, and around 7.5% rests with the top ten. The sequenced sample consisted of blood. Receptors were obtained from a woman in her 30s with Graves' hyperthyroidism.

This clonotype has at least ten counts. The genes are TRBV27 and TRBJ1-6, with TRBD1 matching over 7 bases. Germline V gene sequence: CDR1 MNHEY, CDR2 SMNVEV (reference sequence). The CDR3 sequence is 16 residues long. J lost 6 bases, V lost 4 bases, and 9 bases had no gene match. CDR3 in DNA: TGTGCCAGCAGTTCCCTGGAAGGGGGCAGTAATTCACCCCTCCACTTT. It codes for CASSSLEGGSNSPLHF.

This clonotype was counted only a few times. The V call is TRBV20-1, the J call TRBJ2-5, with D possibly being TRBD2 (6 bases). The CDR3 is 12 amino acids. Germline lookup yields CDR1 DFQATT and CDR2 SNEGSKA (reference sequence). CDR3 nucleotides: TGCAGCCCCGCCGCGGGGTTAGAGACCCAGTACTTC. Protein: CSPAAGLETQYF.

This clonotype has at least ten counts. The chain is built from TRBV28 and TRBJ2-3; TRBD1 is a possible D gene (5 bases). The V gene's germline CDR1 is MDHEN and CDR2 SYDVKM. This CDR3 region has 13 residues. V gave up 5 bases and J gave up 13 bases, with 19 bases separating them. The CDR3 nucleotides read TGTGCCAGCAGTCCCCCAGGGCTGGCGTTTAAGTATTTT. This translates into CASSPPGLAFKYF.

The table lists this clonotype with many counts. The V gene is TRBV7-9, the J gene TRBJ2-3; 7 bases are shared with TRBD2. Germline lookup yields CDR1 SEHNR and CDR2 FQNEAQ (reference sequence). J lost 0 bases, V lost 3 bases, and 12 bases had no gene match. The CDR3 extends over 18 amino acids. The CDR3 DNA sequence: TGTGCCAGCAGCTTGGGACTAAGCGGATTCCCTAGCACAGATACGCAGTATTTT. Protein: CASSLGLSGFPSTDTQYF.

V usage is TRBV19 and J usage is TRBJ2-1; 12 nucleotides agree with TRBD2. This CDR3 region has 13 residues. The germline CDR1 and CDR2 sequences are LNHDA and SQIVND (reference sequence). The ends lost 9 bases at V and 8 bases at J; junction bases unmatched: 5. The CDR3 region is CARRTSGTHEQFF. The CDR3, as DNA: TGTGCCAGGAGGACTAGCGGGACCCATGAGCAGTTCTTC.

Many counts were recorded for this clonotype. One junction end disagrees with the germline gene, perhaps due to a read error. The genes are TRBV7-7 and TRBJ2-2; D gene ambiguous. CDR3 length: 15 residues. Per the germline V gene, CDR1 is SSHAT and CDR2 is FNYEAQ (reference sequence). As DNA, the CDR3 is TGTGCTAGCAGCTTAGCCGGCTACAACACCGGGGAGCTGTTTTTT. Its translation is CASSLAGYNTGELFF.

This clonotype was counted at least ten times. The CDR3 bases are TGCGCCAGCAGCCAGGGTGGGCGGAGGGCCACAGATACGCAGTATTTT. Translating gives CASSQGGRRATDTQYF. The V call is TRBV5-1, the J call TRBJ2-3, with a possible D match to TRBD2 (6 bases). Germline V gene sequence: CDR1 SGHRS, CDR2 YFSETQ. This CDR3 spans 16 amino acids. V was pared by 4 bases and J by 2 bases, with 17 bases between.

V and J are TRBV29-1 and TRBJ2-2, with D hard to call. The CDR3 spans 13 residues. Germline V gene data show CDR1 as SQVTM and CDR2 as ANQGSEA. Trimming left V 4 bases short and J 6 bases short, with 12 bases between. The chain's CDR3 is CSVGVAGPGELFF. CDR3 sequence (DNA): TGCAGCGTTGGGGTAGCCGGTCCCGGGGAGCTGTTTTTT.

A few counts support this clonotype. The V call is TRBV6-2 or TRBV6-3, the J call TRBJ2-1; D may be TRBD1 (5 bases). Deletions cut 4 bases from V and 8 bases from J, with 15 bases between. The CDR3 has 14 residues. Per the germline V gene, CDR1 is MNHEY and CDR2 is SVGEGT. Here the CDR3 reads CASSLKGLGDEQFF. CDR3 DNA: TGTGCCAGCAGTTTAAAGGGGCTAGGGGATGAGCAGTTCTTC.

This clonotype was seen ten or more times. J is TRBJ2-7 and V is TRBV20-1, with 10 bases lining up with TRBD2. Germline CDR1 reads DFQATT; CDR2 reads SNEGSKA (reference sequence). There are 16 residues in the CDR3. V shed 2 bases, J shed 3 bases, and the junction held 10 bases outside the gene matches. The CDR3 bases are TGCAGTGCTAGATACCTCGAGCGGGAGGGCCTCTACGAGCAGTACTTC. It encodes CSARYLEREGLYEQYF.

Points on this clonotype: A read error may explain this, as a much larger clone is one base away. CDR3 region: CAISYTSAGGTDTQYF. The CDR3, as DNA: TGTGCCATCAGTTACACGTCGGCGGGAGGCACAGATACGCAGTATTTT. The chain combines TRBV10-3 with TRBJ2-3; 7 bases are shared with TRBD2. CDR3 length: 16 residues. The V and J ends lost 5 bases and 1 base, in that order; junction bases with no gene match: 9. CDR1 ENHRY and CDR2 SYGVKD come from the germline V gene.

The table lists this clonotype with a few counts. The genes are TRBV5-1 and TRBJ2-1; 9 bases agree with TRBD2. The CDR3 is 14 amino acids. Germline values: CDR1 SGHRS, CDR2 YFSETQ. With 4 bases clipped from V and 6 bases from J, the junction kept 5 bases outside the gene matches. CDR3 in amino acids: CASSGSSGTNEQFF. The CDR3 DNA follows: TGCGCCAGCAGCGGCTCTAGCGGGACCAATGAGCAGTTCTTC.

Worth noting for this clonotype: The CDR3 ends on some other residue instead of the conserved phenylalanine or tryptophan, so this is likely a read error. The V and J genes are TRBV12-3 or TRBV12-4 and TRBJ2-3; 8 nucleotides match TRBD1. V lost 3 bases, J lost 5 bases, and 4 bases stayed unmatched. The CDR3 covers 14 residues. In DNA, the CDR3 is TGTGCCAGCAGTTTCAGGGGGCATGGAGATACGCAGTATCTT. It encodes CASSFRGHGDTQYL.

V is TRBV6-2 or TRBV6-3 and J is TRBJ2-7; 7 bases line up with TRBD1. The germline gives CDR1 MNHEY, CDR2 SVGEGT. Trimming at V came to 7 bases and at J to 3 bases, leaving 3 bases not matched to a gene. The CDR3 runs to 12 residues. The CDR3 here is CASTGQYYEQYF. The DNA for the CDR3 is TGTGCCAGCACGGGACAGTACTACGAGCAGTACTTC.

This clonotype appeared a few times. The rearrangement links TRBV20-1 to TRBJ2-4; D ambiguous. V lost 5 bases, J lost 4 bases, and 18 bases lay in between. CDR1 DFQATT and CDR2 SNEGSKA come from the germline V gene (reference sequence). The CDR3 sequence is 15 residues long. In nucleotides, the CDR3 is TGCAGTGCTCGTTCTGTGGTCAGCCCGAAAAACATTCAGTACTTC. It is translated as CSARSVVSPKNIQYF.

J is TRBJ2-1 and V is TRBV20-1; the D call may be TRBD1 or TRBD2 (5 bases each). The CDR3 extends over 13 amino acids. Per the germline V gene, CDR1 is DFQATT and CDR2 is SNEGSKA (reference sequence). V shed 5 bases and J shed 7 bases, with 15 bases lying between them. The CDR3, as DNA: TGCAGTGCTGGACCGTCGAGGGGAAATGAGCAGTTCTTC. Protein sequence: CSAGPSRGNEQFF.

The J gene is TRBJ1-1, the V gene TRBV10-3; D not certain. V dropped 5 bases and J dropped 1 base, with 11 bases sitting between them. The CDR3 has 14 residues. Germline CDR1 is ENHRY and CDR2 is SYGVKD. CDR3 in amino acids: CAISLSGTNTEAFF. The CDR3 DNA reads as TGTGCCATCAGTTTAAGTGGAACGAACACTGAAGCTTTCTTT.

This clonotype was found many times. The V and J genes are TRBV7-2 and TRBJ1-1; D uncertain. The CDR3 extends over 14 amino acids. The V gene lost 1 base and the J gene lost 3 bases, with 9 bases spanning the gap. Germline CDR1 reads SGHTA; CDR2 reads FQGNSA. CDR3 sequence reads: CASSLGSGYTEAFF. The CDR3 DNA sequence: TGTGCCAGCAGCTTAGGGTCAGGTTACACTGAAGCTTTCTTT.

This clonotype was seen ten or more times. The chain has TRBV5-1 and TRBJ1-1, with TRBD1 as a possible D gene (5 bases). V was shortened by 4 bases and J by 1 base, with 14 bases between the two germline ends. The V gene's germline CDR1 is SGHRS and CDR2 YFSETQ. The CDR3 has 15 residues. This CDR3 is CASSNPTETNTEAFF. The CDR3 region has the DNA TGCGCCAGCAGCAACCCGACAGAGACGAACACTGAAGCTTTCTTT.

The chain recombines TRBV20-1 with TRBJ1-3; the match to TRBD1 covers 11 bases. With V trimmed by 5 bases and J by 0 bases, 9 bases remained unmatched. The CDR3 is 17 residues long. CDR1 and CDR2 (germline): DFQATT, SNEGSKA (reference sequence). As DNA, the CDR3 is TGCAGTGCTCACCCGGGGACAGGGGGGACCTCTGGAAACACCATATATTTT. Residues: CSAHPGTGGTSGNTIYF.

This chain connects TRBV10-2 to TRBJ2-3; D may be TRBD2 (7 bases). The CDR3 is 17 amino acids. Germline V lookup: CDR1 WSHSY, CDR2 SAAADI. V lost 3 bases to trimming and J lost 0 bases, with 16 bases between them. Written as DNA, the CDR3 is TGCGCCAGCAGTGAAGCTAAGAGGGGGGGGAGCACAGATACGCAGTATTTT. Amino acid sequence: CASSEAKRGGSTDTQYF.

In this sample, this clonotype turned up a few times. The chain combines TRBV9 with TRBJ2-3; D is unclear. In germline, CDR1 is SGDLS, CDR2 YYNGEE. The CDR3 is 13 amino acids. Trimming left V 0 bases short and J 10 bases short, with 12 bases between. In nucleotides, the CDR3 is TGTGCCAGCAGCGTAGGTTCTACGGCGGCGCAGTATTTT. It yields the protein CASSVGSTAAQYF.

This clonotype was detected only a few times. The rearrangement links TRBV2 to TRBJ1-2, with 7 bases matching TRBD1. The junction had 10 bases not matched to a gene; V was cut back by 7 bases and J by 5 bases. Germline loops: CDR1 SNHLY, CDR2 FYNNEI. The CDR3 is 14 residues long. Here the CDR3 reads CASNRQGFSYGYTF. The CDR3 nucleotides are TGTGCCAGCAACAGACAGGGTTTTAGTTATGGCTACACCTTC.

The J gene is TRBJ2-1, the V gene TRBV10-2; D is ambiguous. CDR3 length: 11 amino acids. Germline CDR1 is WSHSY and CDR2 is SAAADI. Trimming left V 10 bases short and J 7 bases short, with 11 bases between. In DNA, the CDR3 is TGCGCCACCCAGAGTGTAAATGAGCAGTTCTTC. The encoded protein is CATQSVNEQFF.

V gene TRBV12-5 combines with J gene TRBJ2-2; 9 nucleotides line up with TRBD2. The CDR3 is made up of 14 amino acids. Germline V lookup: CDR1 LGHNT, CDR2 FRNRAP. After removal of 3 bases from V and 15 bases from J, the junction contained 11 bases not matched to a gene. The CDR3 sequence: CASGLGREGREMFF. The CDR3 bases are TGTGCTAGTGGTTTAGGGCGGGAGGGCCGCGAGATGTTTTTT.

This clonotype was counted many times. The rearrangement uses TRBV12-3 or TRBV12-4 and TRBJ2-3; 8 bases are shared with TRBD2. The CDR3 contains 16 residues. J was trimmed by 1 base and V by 5 bases; bases with no gene match: 8. Here the CDR3 reads CASSPMRGVGTDTQYF. The CDR3 nucleotides read TGTGCCAGCAGTCCAATGCGGGGGGTAGGCACAGATACGCAGTATTTT.

There are many counts of this clonotype. The gene calls are TRBV20-1 and TRBJ2-7; a weak D match, TRBD2 (6 bases). V lost 3 bases and J lost 7, with 25 bases in between. The germline gives CDR1 DFQATT, CDR2 SNEGSKA (reference sequence). The CDR3 spans 16 residues. For the CDR3, the DNA is TGCAGTGCTAGCCCTAAAAGACTGGGATTTGCGGGAGAGCAGTACTTC. The encoded protein is CSASPKRLGFAGEQYF.

This clonotype was recorded once. The rearrangement joins TRBV6-2 or TRBV6-3 to TRBJ2-7; no clear D gene. Germline V gene sequence: CDR1 MNHEY, CDR2 SVGEGT. V lost 0 bases, J lost 6 bases, and 12 bases lay in between. The CDR3 has 14 amino acids. The DNA for the CDR3 is TGTGCCAGCAGTTACTCGAGTAACCTTCCCGAGCAGTACTTC. Its protein product is CASSYSSNLPEQYF.

This clonotype was seen repeatedly, ten times or more. The chain combines TRBV5-6 with TRBJ2-1; 10 bases match TRBD1. The CDR3 extends over 15 amino acids. V was clipped by 4 bases and J by 4 bases; unmatched bases: 5. Germline CDR1 is SGHDT and CDR2 is YYEEEE. The CDR3 sequence: CASSPRDRGYNEQFF. The CDR3 coding sequence is TGTGCCAGCAGCCCCCGGGACAGGGGATACAATGAGCAGTTCTTC.